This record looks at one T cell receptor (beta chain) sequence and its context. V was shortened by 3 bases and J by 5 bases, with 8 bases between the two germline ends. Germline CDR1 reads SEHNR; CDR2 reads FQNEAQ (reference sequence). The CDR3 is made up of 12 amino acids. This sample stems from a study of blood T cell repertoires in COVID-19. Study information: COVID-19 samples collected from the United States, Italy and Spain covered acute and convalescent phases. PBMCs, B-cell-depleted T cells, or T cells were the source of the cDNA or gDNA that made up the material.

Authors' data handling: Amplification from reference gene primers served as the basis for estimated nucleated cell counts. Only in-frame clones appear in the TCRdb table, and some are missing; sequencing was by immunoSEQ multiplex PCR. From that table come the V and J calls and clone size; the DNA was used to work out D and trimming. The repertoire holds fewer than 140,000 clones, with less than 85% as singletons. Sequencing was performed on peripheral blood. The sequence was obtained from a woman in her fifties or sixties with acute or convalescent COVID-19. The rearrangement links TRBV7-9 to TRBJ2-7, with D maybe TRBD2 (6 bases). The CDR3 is CASSLDYHEQYF. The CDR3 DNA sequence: TGTGCCAGCAGCTTGGACTACCACGAGCAGTACTTC.